This TCR beta chain was recovered during a study of CD8 T cells in Susac syndrome. The multiple sclerosis control group consisted of treatment-naive patients whose relapsing-remitting disease, which was either stable or active, fulfilled revised McDonald criteria. V was clipped by 2 bases and J by 7 bases, with 6 bases between them. In germline, CDR1 is GTSNPN, CDR2 SVGIG (reference sequence). The CDR3 spans 11 residues. Random hexamers were used to reverse transcribe roughly 0.45 to 1 ug of RNA. Amplification of TCR beta CDR3 was carried out by immunoSEQ multiplex PCR, which covered 54 Vbeta and 13 Jbeta segments. MiXCR, run by TCRdb on the immunoSEQ multiplex PCR reads, gives a single entry per CDR3 protein. The sample lists 150,000 to 200,000 distinct CDR3 sequences, around 94% occurring once.

This sequence originates from a human donor with multiple sclerosis. Sequenced material: CD4+ T cells from PBMCs. The rearrangement uses TRBV30 and TRBJ2-1; D gene uncertain. In nucleotides, the CDR3 is TGTGCCTGGAGTTTGGGAAATGAGCAGTTCTTC. Protein product: CAWSLGNEQFF. The complete variable domain, with remaining parts taken from reference TRBV30 and TRBJ2-1, reads SQTIHQWPATLVQPVGSPLSLECTVEGTSNPNLYWYRQAAGRGLQLLFYSVGIGQISSEVPQNLSASRPQDRQFILSSKKLLLSDSGFYLCAWSLGNEQFFGPGTRLTVL.